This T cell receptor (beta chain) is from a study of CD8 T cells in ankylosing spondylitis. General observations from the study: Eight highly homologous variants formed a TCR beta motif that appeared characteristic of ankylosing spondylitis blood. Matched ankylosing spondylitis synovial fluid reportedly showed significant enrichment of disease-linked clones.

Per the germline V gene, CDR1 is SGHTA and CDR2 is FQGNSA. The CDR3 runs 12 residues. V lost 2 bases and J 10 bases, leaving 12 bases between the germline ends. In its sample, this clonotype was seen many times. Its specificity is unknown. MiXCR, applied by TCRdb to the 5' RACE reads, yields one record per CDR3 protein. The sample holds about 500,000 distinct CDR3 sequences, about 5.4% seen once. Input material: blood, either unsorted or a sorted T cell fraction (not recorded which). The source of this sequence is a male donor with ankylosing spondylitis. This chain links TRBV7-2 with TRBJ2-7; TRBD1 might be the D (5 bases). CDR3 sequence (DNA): TGTGCCAGCAGCTTAATGCAGGGTCCCCAGTACTTC. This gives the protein CASSLMQGPQYF.